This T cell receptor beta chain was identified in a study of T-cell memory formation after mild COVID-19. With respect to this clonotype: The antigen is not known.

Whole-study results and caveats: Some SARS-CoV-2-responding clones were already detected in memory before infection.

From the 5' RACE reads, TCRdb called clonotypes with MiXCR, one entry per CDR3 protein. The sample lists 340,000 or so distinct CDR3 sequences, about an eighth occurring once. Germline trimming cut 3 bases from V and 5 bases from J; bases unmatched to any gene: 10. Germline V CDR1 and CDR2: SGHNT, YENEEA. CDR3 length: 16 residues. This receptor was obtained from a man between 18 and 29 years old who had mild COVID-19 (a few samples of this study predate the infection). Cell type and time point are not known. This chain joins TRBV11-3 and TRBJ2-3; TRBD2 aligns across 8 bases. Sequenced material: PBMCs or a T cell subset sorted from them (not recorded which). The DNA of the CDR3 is TGTGCCAGCAGCTTGTCCCTAGCGGGTCGTATAGATACGCAGTATTTT. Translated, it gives CASSLSLAGRIDTQYF.